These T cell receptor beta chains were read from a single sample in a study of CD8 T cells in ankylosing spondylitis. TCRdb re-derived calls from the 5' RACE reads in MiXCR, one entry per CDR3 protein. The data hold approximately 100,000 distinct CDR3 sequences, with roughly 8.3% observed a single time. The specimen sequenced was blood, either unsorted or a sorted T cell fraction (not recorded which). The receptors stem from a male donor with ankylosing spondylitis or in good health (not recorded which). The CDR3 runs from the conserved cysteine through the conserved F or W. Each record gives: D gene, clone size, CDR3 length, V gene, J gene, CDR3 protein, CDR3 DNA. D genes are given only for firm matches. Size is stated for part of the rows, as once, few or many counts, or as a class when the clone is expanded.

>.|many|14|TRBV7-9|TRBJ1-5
CASSLGGGLQPQHF
TGTGCCAGCAGCTTAGGGGGGGGATTACAGCCCCAGCATTTT
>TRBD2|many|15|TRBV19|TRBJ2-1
CASSIDPGGVHEQFF
TGTGCCAGTAGTATAGATCCCGGGGGGGTCCATGAGCAGTTCTTC
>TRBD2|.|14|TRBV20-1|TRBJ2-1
CSARLAARHNEQFF
TGCAGTGCGAGACTAGCGGCAAGACACAATGAGCAGTTCTTC
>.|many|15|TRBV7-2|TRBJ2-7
CASRLGAMPAYEQYF
TGTGCCAGCAGATTGGGGGCCATGCCCGCCTACGAGCAGTACTTC
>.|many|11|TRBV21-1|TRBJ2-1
CASSNYNEQFF
TGTGCCAGCAGCAACTACAATGAGCAGTTCTTC
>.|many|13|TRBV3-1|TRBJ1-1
CASSQVGGSEAFF
TGTGCCAGCAGCCAAGTCGGGGGATCTGAAGCTTTCTTT
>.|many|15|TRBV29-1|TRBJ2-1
CSVEEGWRGPNEQFF
TGCAGCGTTGAAGAGGGCTGGCGGGGGCCCAATGAGCAGTTCTTC
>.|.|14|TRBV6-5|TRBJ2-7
CASSYSPMGYEQYF
TGTGCCAGCAGTTACTCTCCCATGGGGTACGAGCAGTACTTC
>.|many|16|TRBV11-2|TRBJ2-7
CASSLEGRGASYEQYF
TGTGCCAGCAGCTTAGAAGGACGAGGAGCTTCCTACGAGCAGTACTTC
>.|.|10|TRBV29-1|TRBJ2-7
CSVVFDEQYF
TGCAGCGTTGTATTCGACGAGCAGTACTTC
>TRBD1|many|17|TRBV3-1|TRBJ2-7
CASSQLTGGGRLYEQYF
TGTGCCAGCAGCCAACTGACAGGGGGGGGACGGCTCTACGAGCAGTACTTC
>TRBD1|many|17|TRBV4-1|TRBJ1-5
CASSQAGQGRANQPQHF
TGCGCCAGCAGCCAGGCCGGACAGGGTAGGGCTAATCAGCCCCAGCATTTT
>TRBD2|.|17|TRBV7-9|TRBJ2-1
CASSLGHSGGSANEQFF
TGTGCCAGCAGCTTAGGACATAGCGGGGGCAGCGCCAATGAGCAGTTCTTC
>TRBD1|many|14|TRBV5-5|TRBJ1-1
CASSFQTGRTEAFF
TGTGCCAGCAGCTTTCAGACAGGGCGGACTGAAGCTTTCTTT
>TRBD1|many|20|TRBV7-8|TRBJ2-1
CASSLNKEKIRDREYNEQFF
TGTGCCAGCAGCTTAAATAAAGAGAAAATCAGGGACAGGGAATACAATGAGCAGTTCTTC
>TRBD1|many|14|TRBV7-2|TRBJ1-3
CASSRDSSGNTIYF
TGTGCCAGCAGCAGGGACAGCTCTGGAAACACCATATATTTT
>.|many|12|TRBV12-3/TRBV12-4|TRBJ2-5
CASSRNSETQYF
TGTGCCAGCAGCCGTAATTCGGAGACCCAGTACTTC
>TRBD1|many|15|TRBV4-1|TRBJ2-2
CASSRRDSRTGELFF
TGCGCCAGCAGCCGCCGGGACAGTCGGACCGGGGAGCTGTTTTTT
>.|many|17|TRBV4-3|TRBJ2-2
CASSLHERGANTGELFF
TGCGCCAGCAGCTTACACGAGAGGGGAGCGAACACCGGGGAGCTGTTTTTT
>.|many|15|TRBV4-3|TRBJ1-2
CASSQEWGIRNGYTF
TGCGCCAGCAGCCAAGAGTGGGGAATCAGAAATGGCTACACCTTC
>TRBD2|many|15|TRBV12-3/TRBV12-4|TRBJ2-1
CASKPGTSGRGEQFF
TGTGCCAGCAAACCCGGGACTAGCGGGAGGGGTGAGCAGTTCTTC
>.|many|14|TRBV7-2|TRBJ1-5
CASSVGGQFQPQHF
TGTGCCAGCAGCGTAGGAGGACAGTTCCAGCCCCAGCATTTT
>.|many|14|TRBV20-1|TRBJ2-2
CSARDGTNTGELFF
TGCAGTGCTAGAGACGGGACGAACACCGGGGAGCTGTTTTTT
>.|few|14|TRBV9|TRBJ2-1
CASSVGAADNEQFF
TGTGCCAGCAGCGTGGGGGCCGCCGATAATGAGCAGTTCTTC
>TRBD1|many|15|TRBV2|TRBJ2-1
CASSGDRGGYNEQFF
TGTGCCAGCAGTGGTGACAGGGGAGGCTACAATGAGCAGTTCTTC
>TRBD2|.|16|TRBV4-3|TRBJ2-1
CASSRSSGGASNEQFF
TGCGCCAGCAGCCGATCTAGCGGGGGGGCCTCGAATGAGCAGTTCTTC
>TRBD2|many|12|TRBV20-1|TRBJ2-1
CSIGRARDEQFF
TGCAGTATAGGGAGGGCTAGGGATGAGCAGTTCTTC
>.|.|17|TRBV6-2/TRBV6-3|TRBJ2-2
CASSRLGKDINTGELFF
TGTGCCAGCAGTAGACTTGGGAAGGACATAAACACCGGGGAGCTGTTTTTT
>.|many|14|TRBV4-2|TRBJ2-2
CASSQGRAIRELFF
TGTGCCAGCAGCCAAGGGAGGGCCATCCGGGAGCTGTTTTTT
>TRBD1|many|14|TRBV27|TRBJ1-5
CASSPGTGLQPQHF
TGTGCCAGCAGCCCCGGGACAGGATTACAGCCCCAGCATTTT